This TCR beta chain emerged from a study of blood T cells in healthy people across ages. PBMCs, at least 6 million per sample, were isolated. Details on this clonotype: Its antigen is not known.

Germline CDR1 reads SEHNR; CDR2 reads FQNEAQ (reference sequence). The CDR3 runs to 15 residues. Trimming removed 2 bases at V and 4 bases at J, with 14 bases between. Through a sample-barcoded 5' primer and a J-beta primer mix, a second PCR was run for roughly 6 to 11 cycles. A 12-random-nucleotide template-switch adaptor tagged each cDNA molecule. Using its own MiXCR run on the 5' RACE reads, TCRdb lists one record per CDR3 protein. The repertoire consists of around 1,600,000 distinct CDR3 sequences, with roughly 43% occurring once and the leading ten covering around 4%. Findings of the study overall: Roughly linear declines in TCR beta diversity per million T cells occurred with age.

The clonotype was recovered from a woman younger than 35 in good health. Sequencing was carried out using blood. The genes are TRBV7-9 and TRBJ1-1; D call uncertain. CDR3 nucleotides: TGTGCCAGCAGCTTATCTCTGGCCACTGCCACTGAAGCTTTCTTT. This gives the protein CASSLSLATATEAFF.